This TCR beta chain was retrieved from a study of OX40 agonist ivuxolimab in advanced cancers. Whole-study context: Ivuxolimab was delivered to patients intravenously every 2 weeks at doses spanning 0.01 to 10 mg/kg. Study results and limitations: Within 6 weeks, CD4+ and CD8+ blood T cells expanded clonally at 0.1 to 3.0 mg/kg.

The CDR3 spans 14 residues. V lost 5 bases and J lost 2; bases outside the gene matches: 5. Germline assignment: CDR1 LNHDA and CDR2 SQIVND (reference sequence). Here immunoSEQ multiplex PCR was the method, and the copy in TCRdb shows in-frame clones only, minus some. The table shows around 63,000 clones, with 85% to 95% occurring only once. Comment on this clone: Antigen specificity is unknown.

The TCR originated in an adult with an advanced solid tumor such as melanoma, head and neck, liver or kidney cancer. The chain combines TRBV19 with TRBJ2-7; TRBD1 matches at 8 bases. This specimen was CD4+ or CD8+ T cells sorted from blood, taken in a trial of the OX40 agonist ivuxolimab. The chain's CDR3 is CASSPGTGAYEQYF. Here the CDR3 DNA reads TGTGCCAGTAGTCCCGGGACAGGAGCCTACGAGCAGTACTTC.